Each of the 27 T cell receptor beta chains below was sequenced from the same sample in a study of breast tumors, draining lymph nodes, adjacent tissues. The lymph nodes were axillary draining lymph nodes from breast cancer patients. TCRdb processed the multiplex PCR reads anew with MiXCR; each CDR3 protein has one entry. The repertoire includes about 230,000 distinct CDR3 sequences, around 32% of them detected once, and around 1.4% sits in the top ten. Sequencing was performed on axillary lymph node tissue. The receptor source for this set is a female donor with breast cancer. Some clones in this sample may be carry-over from other donors' samples.

This clonotype was detected many times. The chain combines TRBV6-1 with TRBJ2-7; TRBD2 is a possible D gene (6 bases). The CDR3 is made up of 15 amino acids. Germline V gene data show CDR1 as MNHNS and CDR2 as SASEGT. The V and J ends lost 3 bases and 2 bases respectively, with 14 bases between them. In DNA form, the CDR3 reads TGTGCCAGCAGTGATCACACTAGCCGCACCTACGAGCAGTACTTC. This sequence encodes CASSDHTSRTYEQYF.

Ten or more counts support this clonotype. The rearrangement uses TRBV15 and TRBJ2-1; TRBD2 matches 12 bases. Germline values: CDR1 LNHNV, CDR2 YYDKDF (reference sequence). This CDR3 has 17 amino acids. J lost 1 base, V lost 0 bases, and 1 base had no gene match. The CDR3: CATSRDTSGRSYNEQFF. CDR3 DNA: TGTGCCACCAGCAGAGATACTAGCGGGAGGTCCTACAATGAGCAGTTCTTC.

This clonotype has just a few counts. A much larger clone lies one base from this, so it may be a read error. The chain is built from TRBV19 and TRBJ2-1; 12 nucleotides match TRBD2. The trim removed 6 bases at V and 9 bases at J, leaving 6 bases unmatched. CDR1 is LNHDA and CDR2 is SQIVND in the germline V gene (reference sequence). The CDR3 length is 14 residues. In DNA form, the CDR3 reads TGTGCCAGTAGCGCTACTAGCGGGAGGACTGAGCAGTTCTTC. Protein product: CASSATSGRTEQFF.

About this clonotype itself: Possible read error: a much larger clone is one base away. CDR3 nucleotide sequence: TGTGCCAGCAGCCAGGTTATAGACTGGAAAGAGACCCAGTACTTC. Encoded protein: CASSQVIDWKETQYF. The J gene is TRBJ2-5, the V gene TRBV4-2; D uncertain. CDR3 size: 15 residues. Trimming left V 3 bases short and J 3 bases short, with 14 bases between. The germline gives CDR1 LGHNA, CDR2 YNFKEQ.

There are many counts of this clonotype. The rearrangement uses TRBV5-1 and TRBJ2-4; 15 bases are a match to TRBD2. V dropped 0 bases and J dropped 8; count of bases not matched to a gene: 3. The CDR3 runs to 16 residues. In germline, CDR1 is SGHRS, CDR2 YFSETQ. The CDR3 spells CASSLGTSGRVDIQYF. CDR3 DNA: TGCGCCAGCAGCTTGGGGACTAGCGGGAGGGTGGACATTCAGTACTTC.

This clonotype was seen a handful of times. Just one base apart from a much larger clone, this may be a read error. This chain uses TRBV11-3 with TRBJ2-1; D is ambiguous. This CDR3 has 11 amino acids. The germline V gene has CDR1 SGHNT and CDR2 YENEEA. CDR3 sequence reads: CASRINNEPFF. For the CDR3, the DNA is TGTGCCAGTCGGATAAACAATGAGCCGTTCTTC.

This clonotype came up many times. V is TRBV12-3 or TRBV12-4 and J is TRBJ2-5; 7 bases agree with TRBD1. The CDR3 length is 13 residues. The ends lost 10 bases at V and 6 bases at J; junction bases unmatched: 11. The CDR3 region is CATCIDRDKTQYF. In DNA, the CDR3 is TGTGCCACCTGTATTGACAGGGATAAGACCCAGTACTTC.

The table lists this clonotype with many counts. Here the CDR3 DNA reads TGTGCCAGCAGCCGGTCCGGACAGGGAGGGGAAAAACTGTTTTTT. It codes for CASSRSGQGGEKLFF. The V call is TRBV3-1, the J call TRBJ1-4; 8 bases align to TRBD1. CDR1 is LGHDT and CDR2 is YNNKEL in the germline V gene (reference sequence). The trim removed 4 bases at V and 8 bases at J, leaving 9 bases unmatched. This CDR3 is built from 15 residues.

The table lists this clonotype with many counts. V is TRBV2 and J is TRBJ2-7; 11 nucleotides match TRBD2. The CDR3 totals 14 residues. After removal of 6 bases from V and 6 bases from J, the junction contained 7 bases not matched to a gene. Germline values: CDR1 SNHLY, CDR2 FYNNEI. CDR3 bases: TGTGCCAGCAGCCAAAGCGGGACTAGCGGCGAGCAGTACTTC. Encoded protein: CASSQSGTSGEQYF.

The V gene is TRBV20-1, the J gene TRBJ2-2; 7 nucleotides line up with TRBD2. V trimming: 4 bases; J trimming: 11 bases; junction bases outside the gene matches: 22. The CDR3 runs to 17 residues. The germline CDR1 and CDR2 sequences are DFQATT and SNEGSKA (reference sequence). CDR3 sequence: CSATPWGSGGRYSELFF. CDR3 sequence (DNA): TGCAGTGCTACCCCTTGGGGATCTGGCGGGAGATATAGTGAGCTGTTTTTT.

This clonotype was seen a handful of times. This clone may be a read error of a much larger clone one base away. The V call is TRBV7-9, the J call TRBJ2-3, with 7 bases identical to TRBD2. Germline V gene data show CDR1 as SEHNR and CDR2 as FQNEAQ (reference sequence). The CDR3 totals 18 residues. The CDR3 here is CASSFNHFLADVTDTRYF. The CDR3 DNA reads TGTGCCAGCAGCTTCAACCACTTTCTAGCGGACGTCACAGATACGCGGTATTTT.

The genes are TRBV11-2 and TRBJ1-1; weak D call: TRBD1 (6 bases). This CDR3 has 17 amino acids. Trimming stripped 5 bases from V and 4 bases from J, with 23 bases between. Germline CDR1 reads SGHAT; CDR2 reads FQNNGV. The CDR3 spells CASSPFSTDLRGTEAFF. CDR3 coding DNA: TGTGCCAGCAGCCCCTTCTCGACGGACCTCAGGGGCACTGAAGCTTTCTTT.

This clonotype has at least ten counts. V usage is TRBV10-2 and J usage is TRBJ2-3; D gene uncertain. Germline V gives CDR1 WSHSY, CDR2 SAAADI. V was shortened by 5 bases and J by 2 bases, with 5 bases between the two germline ends. CDR3 size: 12 residues. CDR3 in DNA: TGCGCCAGCAGTACGCTCACAGATACGCAGTATTTT. Encoded protein: CASSTLTDTQYF.

This clonotype has at least ten counts. This chain connects TRBV29-1 to TRBJ2-7; 7 nucleotides align to TRBD2. J gave up 4 bases and V 6 bases, and 6 bases lay outside the gene matches. The CDR3 spans 12 residues. Germline V gene sequence: CDR1 SQVTM, CDR2 ANQGSEA. The CDR3 bases are TGCAGCGTAGTAGCCGGGAGGTACGAGCAGTACTTC. It encodes CSVVAGRYEQYF.

This clonotype has ten or more counts. The chain employs TRBV3-1 and TRBJ1-6; D remains ambiguous. Germline V gene lookup returns CDR1 LGHDT and CDR2 YNNKEL (reference sequence). Trimming cost V 1 base and J 9 bases, with 7 bases left between them. CDR3 size: 13 residues. The CDR3 sequence is CASSQVVLSPLHF. Written as DNA, the CDR3 is TGTGCCAGCAGCCAAGTCGTACTTTCACCCCTCCACTTT.

On this clonotype: Since the CDR3 does not end with the conserved phenylalanine or tryptophan, this likely comes from a read error. The limits of the CDR3 on the DNA are not certain, so only TCRdb's listed CDR3 is given. The chain is built from TRBV7-2 and TRBJ2-5; the table's D call, TRBD2, was not checked against the DNA. The CDR3 length is 8 residues, termini included. From germline, CDR1 is SGHTA and CDR2 FQGNSA. The CDR3 reads CASSRRTS.

At least ten counts were recorded for this clonotype. The rearrangement uses TRBV20-1 and TRBJ2-3, with D possibly being TRBD2 (6 bases). The V gene lost 2 bases and the J gene lost 3 bases, with 12 bases spanning the gap. The CDR3 is 14 amino acids. CDR1 and CDR2 from the germline V gene are DFQATT and SNEGSKA (reference sequence). The CDR3 loop reads CSARSSVVTDTQYF. CDR3 in DNA: TGCAGTGCTAGATCTAGCGTCGTGACAGATACGCAGTATTTT.

In its sample, this clonotype was seen many times. The chain has TRBV15 and TRBJ2-1; D uncertain. Per germline, CDR1 LNHNV and CDR2 YYDKDF (reference sequence). This CDR3 spans 14 amino acids. V dropped 8 bases and J dropped 1 base, with 12 bases sitting between them. The CDR3 DNA follows: TGTGCCACCTCGAAGTTTCTTTCCTACAATGAGCAGTTCTTC. Its translation: CATSKFLSYNEQFF.

This clonotype was detected only once. The chain joins TRBV29-1 to TRBJ2-1; 7 bases match TRBD2. The CDR3 has 15 residues. V trimming: 4 bases; J trimming: 8 bases; junction bases outside the gene matches: 14. The V gene's germline CDR1 is SQVTM and CDR2 ANQGSEA. CDR3 sequence: CSVGIGGTKLDEQFF. CDR3 in DNA: TGCAGCGTTGGGATTGGCGGGACTAAGCTAGATGAGCAGTTCTTC.

In this sample, this clonotype turned up a few times. Since a much larger clone is just one base distant, this may be a read error. CDR3 protein: CASSRGTGDLGELFF. CDR3 nucleotides: TGTGCCAGCAGCCGCGGGACAGGGGACCTCGGGGAGCTGTTTTTT. V gene TRBV5-4 combines with J gene TRBJ2-2; 10 nucleotides match TRBD1. The CDR3 totals 15 residues. CDR1 and CDR2 (germline): SGHNT, YYREEE (reference sequence). With V trimmed by 4 bases and J by 7 bases, 7 bases remained unmatched.

This clonotype appeared many times. J is TRBJ1-2 and V is TRBV11-3; 8 bases map to TRBD1. CDR3 size: 15 residues. V shed 0 bases, J shed 4 bases, and the junction held 4 bases outside the gene matches. Germline CDR1 reads SGHNT; CDR2 reads YENEEA. The CDR3 is CASSLDGQGPYGYTF. The CDR3 region has the DNA TGTGCCAGCAGCTTAGACGGACAGGGACCCTATGGCTACACCTTC.

The V call is TRBV19, the J call TRBJ1-1; D may be TRBD1 (6 bases). The CDR3 consists of 15 residues. Germline-derived CDR1 and CDR2 are LNHDA and SQIVND (reference sequence). The V and J ends lost 2 bases and 6 bases respectively, with 16 bases between them. In DNA, the CDR3 is TGTGCCAGTAGTATATGGGCAGGGGATGACGCTGAAGCTTTCTTT. Translation: CASSIWAGDDAEAFF.

This clonotype was seen many times. A much bigger clone sits one base away, suggesting this may be a read error. The missing conserved phenylalanine or tryptophan at the end of this CDR3 makes a read error likely. V is TRBV9 and J is TRBJ2-5; 7 bases map to TRBD1. The trim removed 2 bases at V and 4 bases at J, leaving 2 bases unmatched. The germline CDR1 and CDR2 sequences are SGDLS and YYNGEE. The CDR3 spans 13 residues. CDR3 sequence: CASSVTGRETQYS. CDR3 DNA sequence: TGTGCCAGCAGCGTGACAGGGAGAGAGACCCAGTACTCC.

Many counts were recorded for this clonotype. The chain links TRBV4-2 to TRBJ2-7, with D perhaps matching TRBD1 (6 bases). Germline CDR1 LGHNA, CDR2 YNFKEQ. The CDR3 contains 13 residues. V dropped 6 bases and J dropped 1 base, with 10 bases sitting between them. This chain's CDR3 is CASRGGRSYEQYF. The CDR3 nucleotides are TGTGCCAGCAGAGGGGGTAGATCCTACGAGCAGTACTTC.

This clonotype was recorded many times. The rearrangement uses TRBV7-9 and TRBJ2-7; the D gene is possibly TRBD2 (6 bases). CDR3 size: 18 residues. From germline, CDR1 is SEHNR and CDR2 FQNEAQ (reference sequence). Trimming shortened V by 5 bases and J by 0 bases, and 23 bases separated the two germline ends. The CDR3 is CASSHHREAGSYSYEQYF. The DNA of the CDR3 is TGTGCCAGCAGCCACCATAGGGAGGCAGGGTCCTACTCCTACGAGCAGTACTTC.

In its sample, this clonotype was seen many times. J is TRBJ2-3 and V is TRBV7-2, with TRBD1 matching 7 bases. The CDR3 is 16 amino acids. Germline V gene lookup returns CDR1 SGHTA and CDR2 FQGNSA. Trimming cost V 1 base and J 2 bases; bases outside gene matches: 6. The CDR3 protein is CASSLEATGYTDTQYF. The CDR3 nucleotides read TGTGCCAGCAGCTTAGAGGCGACAGGGTACACAGATACGCAGTATTTT. The full variable domain, rest sourced from reference TRBV7-2 and TRBJ2-3, is GAGVSQSPSNKVTEKGKDVELRCDPISGHTALYWYRQSLGQGLEFLIYFQGNSAPDKSGLPSDRFSAERTGGSVSTLTIQRTQQEDSAVYLCASSLEATGYTDTQYFGPGTRLTVL.

The table lists this clonotype with many counts. The J gene is TRBJ1-2, the V gene TRBV9; 8 positions match TRBD1. V was clipped by 3 bases and J by 8 bases; unmatched bases: 9. Looked up from germline, CDR1 is SGDLS and CDR2 is YYNGEE. The CDR3 has 14 residues. The CDR3 nucleotides read TGTGCCAGCAGCGCGGAGGGACAGGCAGGGGGCTACACCTTC. Its translation is CASSAEGQAGGYTF.